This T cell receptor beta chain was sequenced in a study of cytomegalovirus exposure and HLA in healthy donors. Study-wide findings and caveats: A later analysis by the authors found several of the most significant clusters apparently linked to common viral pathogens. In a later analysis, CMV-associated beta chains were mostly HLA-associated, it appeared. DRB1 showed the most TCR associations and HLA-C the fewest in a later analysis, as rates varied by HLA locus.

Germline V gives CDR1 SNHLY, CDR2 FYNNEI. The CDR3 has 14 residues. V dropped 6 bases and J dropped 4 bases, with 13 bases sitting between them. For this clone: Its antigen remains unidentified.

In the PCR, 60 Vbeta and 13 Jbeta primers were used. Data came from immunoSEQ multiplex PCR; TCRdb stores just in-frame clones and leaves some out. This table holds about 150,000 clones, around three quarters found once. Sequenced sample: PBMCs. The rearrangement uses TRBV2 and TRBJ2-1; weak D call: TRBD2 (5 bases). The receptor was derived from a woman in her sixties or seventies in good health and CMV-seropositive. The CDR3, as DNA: TGTGCCAGCAGCTCCTCCGGGAAATACAATGAGCAGTTCTTC. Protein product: CASSSSGKYNEQFF.